The T cell receptor (beta chain) under discussion was sequenced for a study of CXCR3-negative and CXCR3-positive naive CD8 T cells. Study summary: Total TRB output reached around 140 million reads, about 1.5 +/- 0.3 million per library. Study-wide results and limits: Naive CXCR3-negative cells resembled naive CXCR3-positive cells in TRBV-TRBJ usage; memory cells differed.

This clonotype shows up as medium-sized (0.01 to 0.1%) by frequency. Its antigen remains unidentified. 5' RACE that incorporated UMI labels was used to prepare the TRB cDNA libraries. After re-calling the 5' RACE reads, TCRdb lists one entry per CDR3 protein, DNA absent. The repertoire shows about 3,700 distinct CDR3 sequences; the top ten hold around 2%. The sequencing input was naive CXCR3- CD8+ T cells from blood. The subset denotes: CD45RO-CCR7+CD27+CD95- naive CD8+ T cells lacking CXCR3 (TNR3-). The origin of this receptor is a human donor in good health. Some clones in this sample may be carry-over from other donors' samples.

The CDR3 loop reads CASSYSIQLKGEAFF. The chain joins TRBV6-2 or TRBV6-3 to TRBJ1-1. Per the germline V gene, CDR1 is MNHEY and CDR2 is SVGEGT. CDR3 length: 15 amino acids.